Below, one TCR beta chain is given with its context. Its antigen is currently unknown. V trimming: 5 bases; J trimming: 3 bases; junction bases outside the gene matches: 8. The length of the CDR3 is 14 residues. The germline gives CDR1 DFQATT, CDR2 SNEGSKA (reference sequence). The source of the sample is a study of T-cell reconstitution after alpha-beta-depleted transplantation in children. Study results and limitations: Reported findings indicate that, about two months after transplant, alpha-beta T cells came from several hundred expanded clones, which were derived from non-depleted graft cells. Diversity of TCRbeta at day 60 was high in some patients, arising from surviving recipient T cells and thymic progenitors.

Unique molecular identifiers were used in preparing the TCRbeta library. TCRdb used MiXCR to reprocess the PCR reads, holding one entry per CDR3 protein. Of roughly 310,000 distinct CDR3 sequences in the sample, approximately 20% are singletons; the top ten hold about a tenth. The chain employs TRBV20-1 and TRBJ2-7; TRBD1 aligns across 9 bases. This TCR came from a male patient between 10 and 17 years old who had a stem cell transplant for acute lymphoblastic leukemia, so the T cells may come from the graft donor. This material consisted of PBMCs, mostly from graft donor cells, taken 180 days after TCRalphabeta/CD19-depleted stem cell transplant. CDR3 DNA: TGCAGTGCTGAAGGACGACAGGGGGTCTACGAGCAGTACTTC. It encodes CSAEGRQGVYEQYF.